Presented here are 22 T cell receptor beta chains from one specimen sequenced in a study of blood T cell repertoires in COVID-19. Sequencing was performed with immunoSEQ multiplex PCR; in TCRdb, only in-frame clones are kept and a portion is missing. The sample records around 160,000 clones, about 82% being singletons. The sequencing input was peripheral blood. These receptors were obtained from a woman aged 35 to 49 with active or convalescent COVID-19.

The V gene is TRBV12-3 or TRBV12-4, the J gene TRBJ1-5; D is ambiguous. The CDR3 sequence is 13 residues long. The ends were cut back, 1 base at V and 6 bases at J, with 7 bases in the middle. The CDR3 DNA reads as TGTGCCAGCAGTTTAGTTGAGGGTCAGCCCCAGCATTTT. Protein sequence: CASSLVEGQPQHF.

This clone was found once. V usage is TRBV27 and J usage is TRBJ1-1, with 10 bases that match TRBD1. Germline CDR1 MNHEY, CDR2 SMNVEV (reference sequence). The CDR3 covers 14 residues. V shed 4 bases and J 5 bases; nucleotides not matched to a gene: 4. The CDR3 protein is CASSSGTGETEAFF. The CDR3 DNA follows: TGTGCCAGCAGTTCCGGGACAGGGGAAACTGAAGCTTTCTTT.

The V gene is TRBV19, the J gene TRBJ2-2; TRBD2 agrees at 8 bases. Trimming removed 2 bases from V and 6 bases from J; junction bases left unmatched: 5. Germline V CDR1 and CDR2: LNHDA, SQIVND (reference sequence). The CDR3 loop spans 15 amino acids. The DNA of the CDR3 is TGTGCCAGTAGTATAAGCGGGAGTACGGCCGGGGAGCTGTTTTTT. Translating gives CASSISGSTAGELFF.

The chain employs TRBV28 and TRBJ2-1, with 12 bases lining up with TRBD2. From germline, CDR1 is MDHEN and CDR2 SYDVKM. V lost 2 bases to trimming and J lost 6 bases; unmatched junction nucleotides: 2. The CDR3 is 15 amino acids. CDR3 region: CASSLGLAGSNEQFF. DNA of the CDR3: TGTGCCAGCAGTTTAGGACTAGCGGGAAGCAATGAGCAGTTCTTC.

The gene calls are TRBV5-1 and TRBJ1-5; 9 bases map to TRBD1. The trim removed 4 bases at V and 4 bases at J, leaving 6 bases unmatched. The CDR3 has 15 residues. CDR1 SGHRS and CDR2 YFSETQ come from the germline V gene. In nucleotides, the CDR3 is TGCGCCAGCAGCGTTGGGACAGGGAGAAATCAGCCCCAGCATTTT. Its protein product is CASSVGTGRNQPQHF.

The chain employs TRBV5-1 and TRBJ2-1, with 10 bases identical to TRBD2. Germline V CDR1 and CDR2: SGHRS, YFSETQ. The CDR3 has 14 amino acids. The J segment lost 6 bases and the V segment lost 4 bases, leaving 4 bases of the junction unmatched. CDR3 DNA: TGCGCCAGCAGCGGGAGCGGGAGGGCCAATGAGCAGTTCTTC. This translates into CASSGSGRANEQFF.

The rearrangement uses TRBV5-6 and TRBJ1-4; TRBD1 matches at 7 bases. Germline V lookup: CDR1 SGHDT, CDR2 YYEEEE. This CDR3 comprises 17 residues. Unmatched junction bases numbered 11, after V lost 4 bases and J lost 2 bases. CDR3 sequence: CASSPLGGRTTNEKLFF. The CDR3 DNA sequence: TGTGCCAGCAGCCCGCTAGGGGGCAGGACCACTAATGAAAAACTGTTTTTT.

The chain's CDR3 is CASSFGTGATNEKLFF. Here the CDR3 DNA reads TGTGCCAGCAGCTTCGGGACAGGGGCAACTAATGAAAAACTGTTTTTT. The J gene is TRBJ1-4, the V gene TRBV5-8, with 10 bases aligning to TRBD1. The CDR3 length is 16 residues. The ends lost 2 bases at V and 0 bases at J; junction bases unmatched: 1. CDR1 and CDR2 from the germline V gene are SGHTS and YDEGEE.

This clone was picked up one time. This sequence joins TRBV6-5 and TRBJ1-2, with 9 nucleotides matching TRBD1. CDR1 is MNHEY and CDR2 is SVGAGI in the germline V gene. The CDR3 runs 14 residues. V lost 5 bases to trimming and J lost 4 bases; unmatched junction nucleotides: 5. The CDR3 protein is CASSPRTGVYGYTF. The CDR3 region has the DNA TGTGCCAGCAGTCCCCGGACAGGGGTCTATGGCTACACCTTC.

The chain recombines TRBV7-6 with TRBJ1-3; D unclear. Germline values: CDR1 SGHVS, CDR2 FNYEAQ. The CDR3 has 18 amino acids. Trimming stripped 1 base from V and 0 bases from J, with 16 bases between. This chain's CDR3 is CASSLGEVPIISGNTIYF. The CDR3 DNA is TGTGCCAGCAGCTTAGGGGAGGTCCCTATCATCTCTGGAAACACCATATATTTT.

The genes are TRBV3-1 (or the pseudogene TRBV3-2) and TRBJ2-2; 14 bases match TRBD2. CDR3 length: 17 amino acids. Trimming took 3 bases from V and 6 from J; bases not matched to a gene: 6. Germline V lookup: CDR1 LGHDT, CDR2 YNNKEL (reference sequence). The CDR3 reads CASSQGLAGARAGELFF. In DNA, the CDR3 is TGTGCCAGCAGCCAGGGACTAGCGGGAGCTCGGGCCGGGGAGCTGTTTTTT.

The chain recombines TRBV5-1 with TRBJ2-5, with D maybe TRBD2 (6 bases). V was shortened by 7 bases and J by 4 bases, with 14 bases between the two germline ends. Looked up from germline, CDR1 is SGHRS and CDR2 is YFSETQ. CDR3 size: 13 residues. The CDR3 nucleotides read TGCGCCAGCCAGGGCTTGGGGGGAGAGACCCAGTACTTC. Translation gives CASQGLGGETQYF.

The chain recombines TRBV5-1 with TRBJ1-2, with D uncertain. Germline-derived CDR1 and CDR2 are SGHRS and YFSETQ. This CDR3 has 14 amino acids. V lost 0 bases, J lost 6 bases, and 12 bases lay in between. Here the CDR3 DNA reads TGCGCCAGCAGCTTGGTAAGGATTGAGGATGGCTACACCTTC. This sequence encodes CASSLVRIEDGYTF.

The chain employs TRBV15 and TRBJ2-1, with 7 bases that match TRBD2. The length of the CDR3 is 16 residues. The junction had 11 bases not matched to a gene; V was cut back by 5 bases and J by 4 bases. CDR1 LNHNV and CDR2 YYDKDF come from the germline V gene (reference sequence). CDR3 nucleotide sequence: TGTGCCACCAGCGGAATAGCGGGCCCCTCTTACAATGAGCAGTTCTTC. Its protein is CATSGIAGPSYNEQFF.

This chain uses TRBV5-1 with TRBJ2-3, with D maybe TRBD2 (6 bases). CDR3 length: 16 amino acids. V lost 4 bases, J lost 2 bases, and 17 bases lay in between. From germline, CDR1 is SGHRS and CDR2 YFSETQ. CDR3 sequence (DNA): TGCGCCAGCAGCGCGCGACTAGGTAGACTCACAGATACGCAGTATTTT. This gives the protein CASSARLGRLTDTQYF.

The chain employs TRBV27 and TRBJ1-4, with a possible D match to TRBD1 (6 bases). The germline V gene encodes CDR1 MNHEY and CDR2 SMNVEV (reference sequence). V lost 10 bases, J lost 7 bases, and 19 bases lay in between. The length of the CDR3 is 14 residues. CDR3 sequence reads: CANPPGGAGEKLFF. The CDR3 DNA follows: TGTGCCAACCCACCGGGGGGGGCAGGTGAAAAACTGTTTTTT. Looking up the rest from reference TRBV27 and TRBJ1-4 gives the full variable domain: EAQVTQNPRYLITVTGKKLTVTCSQNMNHEYMSWYRQDPGLGLRQIYYSMNVEVTDKGDVPEGYKVSRKEKRNFPLILESPSPNQTSLYFCANPPGGAGEKLFFGSGTQLSVL.

The chain recombines TRBV23-1 with TRBJ1-1; possibly TRBD1 for D (6 bases). TRBV23-1 is an ORF, and what it does is uncertain. This CDR3 contains 14 residues. V was trimmed by 2 bases and J by 4 bases, leaving 11 bases between them. CDR3: CASSQRGGGTEAFF. As DNA, the CDR3 is TGCGCCAGCAGTCAACGTGGGGGCGGCACTGAAGCTTTCTTT.

This chain connects TRBV7-2 to TRBJ1-1; no clear D gene. The CDR3 length is 15 residues. The V gene lost 1 base and the J gene lost 1 base, with 10 bases spanning the gap. Looked up from germline, CDR1 is SGHTA and CDR2 is FQGNSA. DNA of the CDR3: TGTGCCAGCAGCTTAGTTCTTCGCGGGAACACTGAAGCTTTCTTT. Protein: CASSLVLRGNTEAFF.

The chain uses TRBV5-1 and TRBJ1-1; D unclear. The length of the CDR3 is 13 residues. The germline V gene encodes CDR1 SGHRS and CDR2 YFSETQ. The V and J ends lost 3 bases and 6 bases respectively, with 12 bases between them. CDR3 sequence: CASSYGDTAEAFF. As DNA, the CDR3 is TGCGCCAGCAGCTACGGTGATACGGCTGAAGCTTTCTTT.

The table lists this clone with a count of one. CDR3 amino acids: CATSDLFGDTQYF. CDR3 sequence (DNA): TGTGCCACCAGTGATTTGTTCGGAGATACGCAGTATTTT. The rearrangement links TRBV24-1 to TRBJ2-3; D is unresolved. Germline V gene data show CDR1 as KGHDR and CDR2 as SFDVKD. This CDR3 has 13 amino acids. The germline V and J ends were trimmed by 0 bases and 5 bases, with 5 bases remaining between them.

This clone came up a few times. This chain connects TRBV6-4 to TRBJ1-2, with 9 bases that match TRBD1. CDR3 size: 13 residues. The V gene end was trimmed by 5 bases and the J gene end by 6 bases; junction bases not matched to a gene: 4. CDR1 and CDR2 (germline): MRHNA, SNTAGT. CDR3 DNA sequence: TGTGCCAGCAGTCGGGACAGGGACAATGGCTACACCTTC. This translates into CASSRDRDNGYTF.

V gene TRBV6-4 combines with J gene TRBJ2-2, with D tentatively TRBD1 (6 bases). Germline lookup yields CDR1 MRHNA and CDR2 SNTAGT. Trimming stripped 5 bases from V and 4 bases from J, with 14 bases between. This CDR3 has 15 residues. CDR3 sequence: CASSKQTGSTGELFF. The CDR3 DNA reads as TGTGCCAGCAGTAAACAAACAGGGTCCACCGGGGAGCTGTTTTTT.